This TCR beta chain was identified in a study of T cells after yellow fever vaccination. Study conclusions and caveats: FACS-sorted repertoires could harbor abundant contaminating bulk-population clonotypes. Reappearance after the booster was seen for most primary-vaccination clones, at 95% to 97% CD4 and 88% CD8. A minor fraction of clonotypes spanned both CD4 and CD8 compartments.

This clonotype appeared many times. The antigen is undetermined. This CDR3 region has 15 residues. Per germline, CDR1 MNHEY and CDR2 SMNVEV (reference sequence). V lost 7 bases, J lost 1 base, and 14 bases lay in between. TCRdb reprocessed the 5' RACE reads via MiXCR and lists one record per CDR3 protein. The top ten clones hold approximately 28% of a sample with 50,000 or so distinct CDR3 sequences, 7% to 8.5% of them seen once. The rearrangement links TRBV27 to TRBJ2-1; D possibly matches TRBD1 or TRBD2 (5 bases each). The TCR originated in a man between 18 and 29 years old who received the YFV17D yellow fever vaccine. Sequenced material: CD8+ T cells sorted from PBMCs, taken less than 18 days after the first yellow fever vaccination. The CDR3 DNA sequence: TGTGCCAGCACCTCCGTGGGACCGTCCTACAATGAGCAGTTCTTC. Encoded protein: CASTSVGPSYNEQFF.